The 5 T cell receptor beta chains below come from one sample, sequenced in a study of PD-1 blockade in mismatch repair-deficient tumors. Produced via immunoSEQ multiplex PCR; TCRdb's table is partial and in-frame only. This table holds over 100,000 clones, around three quarters found once. Specimen: peripheral blood, collected roughly 13 months after starting pembrolizumab. These receptors came from an adult with mismatch repair-deficient cancer.

This clone was counted a few times. This chain uses TRBV11-2 with TRBJ1-5; perhaps TRBD1 as D (5 bases). V was shortened by 0 bases and J by 7 bases, with 7 bases between the two germline ends. This CDR3 is 13 amino acids long. Germline CDR1 reads SGHAT; CDR2 reads FQNNGV. The CDR3 region has the DNA TGTGCCAGCAGCTTAGAAAGGGGACAGCCCCAGCATTTT. It specifies CASSLERGQPQHF.

This clone turned up a few times. The chain links TRBV29-1 to TRBJ1-1; 7 nucleotides agree with TRBD1. Germline V gene lookup returns CDR1 SQVTM and CDR2 ANQGSEA. This CDR3 is built from 12 residues. With 5 bases clipped from V and 1 base from J, the junction kept 1 base outside the gene matches. CDR3 sequence (DNA): TGCAGCGTTAGGACAGGGAACACTGAAGCTTTCTTT. This gives the protein CSVRTGNTEAFF. Variable domain in full (rest from reference TRBV29-1 and TRBJ1-1): SAVISQKPSRDICQRGTSLTIQCQVDSQVTMMFWYRQQPGQSLTLIATANQGSEATYESGFVIDKFPISRPNLTFSTLTVSNMSPEDSSIYLCSVRTGNTEAFFGQGTRLTVV.

The chain joins TRBV4-3 to TRBJ2-3; 8 nucleotides match TRBD2. The CDR3 extends over 15 amino acids. V lost 1 base and J lost 5; bases outside the gene matches: 5. The V gene's germline CDR1 is LGHNA and CDR2 YSLEER. The CDR3 here is CASSQVGLAGDTQYF. CDR3 DNA: TGCGCCAGCAGCCAAGTCGGGCTAGCGGGAGATACGCAGTATTTT.

This sequence joins TRBV28 and TRBJ1-1; 8 nucleotides agree with TRBD1. CDR1 MDHEN and CDR2 SYDVKM come from the germline V gene. The length of the CDR3 is 15 residues. Unmatched junction bases numbered 12, after V lost 7 bases and J lost 5 bases. The CDR3 DNA sequence: TGTGCCAGCACCCCCACAGGGGGGGTATTTACTGAAGCTTTCTTT. Residues: CASTPTGGVFTEAFF.

The chain joins TRBV2 to TRBJ1-2; D not resolved. The CDR3 is 13 residues long. Germline V lookup: CDR1 SNHLY, CDR2 FYNNEI. V shed 8 bases and J shed 2 bases, with 12 bases lying between them. CDR3 in amino acids: CASEERRNYGYTF. Written as DNA, the CDR3 is TGTGCCAGCGAAGAGAGGAGAAACTATGGCTACACCTTC.